The T cell receptor beta chain under discussion was sequenced for a study of cytomegalovirus exposure and HLA in healthy donors. Whole-study results and caveats: A subsequent analysis found that TCR clusters from the first cohort also tended to co-occur in the 130 or so validation repertoires, with around 94% of cluster scores above 0.

The donors were members of the validation cohort, which comprised about 120 subjects and was separate from the first cohort of 666 subjects. The CDR3 has 15 residues. In germline, CDR1 is LGHNA, CDR2 YNFKEQ. V gave up 2 bases and J gave up 2 bases; unmatched junction bases: 5. This clone was detected only a few times. Its cognate antigen is unknown. The data were produced by immunoSEQ multiplex PCR, yet TCRdb's version contains in-frame clones alone and is incomplete. The sample holds about 110,000 clones, roughly 95% seen once. Material: PBMCs. This clonotype originated in a woman younger than 35 in good health and CMV-seronegative. The rearrangement uses TRBV4-2 and TRBJ1-2; 7 nucleotides align to TRBD1. The CDR3 DNA reads as TGTGCCAGCAGCCAACCGGGACAGAGCAACTATGGCTACACCTTC. It codes for CASSQPGQSNYGYTF.